A selection of T cell receptor beta chains follows, all from one sample in a study of vaccination effects on CD4 cells after COVID-19. The table came from immunoSEQ multiplex PCR; TCRdb's copy has only in-frame clones and leaves some out. The sample shows tens of thousands of clones, 78% of them seen only once. For these receptors, no antigen is known. The sequenced sample was CD4+ T cells from PBMCs cultured with HCoV-OC43 spike peptides, obtained after COVID-19 vaccination. These receptors came from a human donor who received a COVID-19 vaccine. The CDR3 runs from the conserved cysteine through the conserved F or W. The order of the fields is clone size, D gene, J gene, V gene, CDR3 protein, CDR3 DNA. D genes are given only for firm matches. The size of a clone is reported for some rows only, either as once, few or many, or as a class for expanded clones.

few	NA	TRBJ2-4	TRBV7-9	CASSLARVGIQYF	TGTGCCAGCAGCTTAGCCAGGGTGGGCATTCAGTACTTC
NA	NA	TRBJ1-4	TRBV10-3	CAISDRENEKLFF	TGTGCCATCAGTGACCGTGAAAATGAAAAACTGTTTTTT
NA	TRBD2	TRBJ2-2	TRBV5-4	CASSSPSGGNTGELFF	TGTGCCAGCAGCTCCCCTAGCGGGGGGAACACCGGGGAGCTGTTTTTT
NA	NA	TRBJ1-5	TRBV28	CASSLFGKQPQHF	TGTGCCAGCAGTTTATTTGGGAAACAGCCCCAGCATTTT
NA	NA	TRBJ2-2	TRBV28	CASERELFF	TGTGCCAGCGAGAGGGAGCTGTTTTTT
NA	NA	TRBJ1-2	TRBV3-1/TRBV3-2	CASSQVWTANYGYTF	TGTGCCAGCAGCCAAGTATGGACAGCTAACTATGGCTACACCTTC
once	NA	TRBJ1-4	TRBV5-5	CASSLTLPATNEKLFF	TGTGCCAGCAGCTTAACACTACCTGCAACTAATGAAAAACTGTTTTTT
NA	NA	TRBJ1-2	TRBV7-8	CASSLGSASGYTF	TGTGCCAGCAGCTTAGGTTCAGCCTCGGGCTACACCTTC
NA	NA	TRBJ1-1	TRBV7-2	CASSLTGTANTEAFF	TGTGCCAGCAGCTTAACGGGAACCGCTAACACTGAAGCTTTCTTT
NA	NA	TRBJ1-6	TRBV30	CAWRRGDYNSPLHF	TGTGCCTGGAGGAGAGGCGATTATAATTCACCCCTCCACTTT
NA	TRBD1	TRBJ2-1	TRBV5-1	CASSLGTGVGNEQFF	TGCGCCAGCAGCTTGGGGACAGGGGTGGGCAATGAGCAGTTCTTC
NA	TRBD1	TRBJ2-5	TRBV7-2	CASSPRGSRETQYF	TGTGCCAGCAGCCCCAGGGGGAGCAGAGAGACCCAGTACTTC
NA	NA	TRBJ2-5	TRBV19	CASQRRGETQYF	TGTGCCTCCCAAAGGCGCGGAGAGACCCAGTACTTC
few	TRBD1	TRBJ1-5	TRBV15	CATSLGQGADLSNQPQHF	TGTGCCACCAGCTTAGGACAGGGGGCTGACCTTAGCAATCAGCCCCAGCATTTT
NA	TRBD1	TRBJ2-1	TRBV19	CASSPPAGGSYNEQFF	TGTGCCAGTAGTCCCCCCGCAGGGGGCTCCTACAATGAGCAGTTCTTC
NA	NA	TRBJ1-2	TRBV9	CASSVATGTVYGYTF	TGTGCCAGCAGCGTAGCTACCGGGACGGTCTATGGCTACACCTTC
NA	NA	TRBJ1-1	TRBV7-3	CASSSTGIRGGNTEAFF	TGTGCCAGCAGCTCCACGGGAATTCGGGGAGGGAACACTGAAGCTTTCTTT
few	NA	TRBJ1-4	TRBV5-1	CASSLKTGNEKLFF	TGCGCCAGCAGCTTGAAGACAGGAAATGAAAAACTGTTTTTT
NA	TRBD2	TRBJ2-5	TRBV9	CASSAGTSGGLQETQYF	TGTGCCAGCAGCGCCGGGACTAGCGGGGGGCTACAAGAGACCCAGTACTTC
NA	TRBD1	TRBJ1-5	TRBV30	CAWSTGTVPISNQPQHF	TGTGCCTGGAGCACCGGGACAGTACCCATTAGCAATCAGCCCCAGCATTTT
NA	NA	TRBJ2-5	TRBV19	CASKAGGQETQYF	TGTGCCAGTAAGGCCGGAGGGCAAGAGACCCAGTACTTC
NA	TRBD1	TRBJ1-2	TRBV7-2	CASSDTGAYGYTF	TGTGCCAGCAGCGATACAGGGGCCTATGGCTACACCTTC
NA	NA	TRBJ1-2	TRBV10-2	CASSAQGGYGYTF	TGCGCCAGCAGTGCGCAGGGCGGCTATGGCTACACCTTC
NA	NA	TRBJ1-2	TRBV5-1	CASSPAPRPGYTF	TGCGCCAGCAGCCCGGCCCCCCGGCCCGGCTACACCTTC
NA	NA	TRBJ2-3	TRBV19	CASTNKWTQYF	TGTGCCAGTACCAACAAGTGGACGCAGTATTTT
NA	NA	TRBJ1-5	TRBV20-1	CSASSQLSNQPQHF	TGCAGTGCTAGTTCGCAGCTAAGCAATCAGCCCCAGCATTTT
NA	NA	TRBJ1-5	TRBV7-9	CASSLGPGLVHF	TGTGCCAGCAGCTTAGGACCAGGGCTCGTGCATTTT
NA	TRBD1	TRBJ1-6	TRBV9	CASSGPGQGWSSYNSPLHF	TGTGCCAGCAGCGGACCCGGACAGGGCTGGAGCTCCTATAATTCACCCCTCCACTTT
NA	NA	TRBJ1-6	TRBV15	CATSPIAGQNSPLHF	TGTGCCACCAGCCCTATAGCGGGGCAAAATTCACCCCTCCACTTT
NA	NA	TRBJ1-1	TRBV7-2	CASSLYWGGDTEAFF	TGTGCCAGCAGCTTATATTGGGGAGGGGACACTGAAGCTTTCTTT
NA	NA	TRBJ2-5	TRBV24-1	CATSDNRVIETQYF	TGTGCCACCAGTGATAACCGGGTTATCGAGACCCAGTACTTC
once	NA	TRBJ1-2	TRBV15	CATSRETRNYGYTF	TGTGCCACCAGCAGGGAGACACGGAACTATGGCTACACCTTC
NA	NA	TRBJ1-5	TRBV2	CASRGRNQPQHF	TGTGCCAGCAGGGGCAGAAATCAGCCCCAGCATTTT
NA	NA	TRBJ2-5	TRBV6-5	CASSYSVASQETQYF	TGTGCCAGCAGTTACTCCGTTGCCTCCCAAGAGACCCAGTACTTC
NA	TRBD1	TRBJ1-2	TRBV5-1	CASSPGQKKSNYGYTF	TGCGCCAGCAGCCCGGGACAGAAGAAATCTAACTATGGCTACACCTTC
NA	NA	TRBJ1-1	TRBV6-1	CASTDTGAVEAFF	TGTGCCAGCACTGACACGGGGGCGGTTGAAGCTTTCTTT
NA	NA	TRBJ1-6	TRBV7-9	CASSQRDSPLHF	TGTGCCAGCAGCCAGAGAGATTCACCCCTCCACTTT
once	NA	TRBJ2-1	TRBV1	CTSSQQGSSHSHNYNEQFF	TGCACCAGCAGCCAACAAGGGAGTTCGCATTCTCATAATTACAATGAGCAGTTCTTC
NA	NA	TRBJ1-3	TRBV7-8	CASSLRLGQVSGNTIYF	TGTGCCAGCAGCTTAAGGTTGGGGCAGGTCTCTGGAAACACCATATATTTT
NA	TRBD1	TRBJ2-1	TRBV7-2	CASRWTGGSYNEQFF	TGTGCCAGCAGGTGGACAGGGGGTTCCTACAATGAGCAGTTCTTC
NA	NA	TRBJ1-1	TRBV12-5	CASGIQGGGTEAFF	TGTGCTAGTGGTATACAGGGTGGAGGGACTGAAGCTTTCTTT
once	NA	TRBJ2-6	TRBV29-1	CSVGFGLSSGANVLTF	TGCAGCGTTGGATTTGGGCTGAGCTCTGGGGCCAACGTCCTGACTTTC